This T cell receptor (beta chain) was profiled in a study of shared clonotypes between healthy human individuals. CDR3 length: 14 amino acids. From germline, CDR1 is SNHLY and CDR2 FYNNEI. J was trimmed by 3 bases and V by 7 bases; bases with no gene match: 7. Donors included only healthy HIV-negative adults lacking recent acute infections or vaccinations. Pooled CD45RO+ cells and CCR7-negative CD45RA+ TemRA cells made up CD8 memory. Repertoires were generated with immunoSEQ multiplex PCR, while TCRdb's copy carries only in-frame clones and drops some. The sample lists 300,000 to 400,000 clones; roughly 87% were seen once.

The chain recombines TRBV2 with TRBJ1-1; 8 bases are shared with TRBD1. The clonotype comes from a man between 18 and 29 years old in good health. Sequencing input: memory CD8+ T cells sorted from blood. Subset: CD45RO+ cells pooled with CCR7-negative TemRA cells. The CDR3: CASNGQGSDTEAFF. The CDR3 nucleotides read TGTGCCAGCAACGGACAGGGCTCGGACACTGAAGCTTTCTTT.